A single sample is the source of the 21 T cell receptor beta chains below, sequenced in a study of blood T cell repertoires in COVID-19. Libraries were prepared by immunoSEQ multiplex PCR; TCRdb keeps only in-frame clonotypes and omits some of them. The data show roughly 250,000 clones, about 88% seen once. Material for sequencing was peripheral blood. Every receptor here comes from a middle-aged woman who had recovered from COVID-19.

The V gene is TRBV11-2, the J gene TRBJ1-4; TRBD1 matches 8 bases. Germline V gene sequence: CDR1 SGHAT, CDR2 FQNNGV. This CDR3 contains 13 residues. J lost 6 bases, V lost 5 bases, and 2 bases had no gene match. The chain's CDR3 is CASSPTGDEKLFF. The CDR3 coding sequence is TGTGCCAGCAGCCCGACAGGGGATGAAAAACTGTTTTTT.

The chain links TRBV28 to TRBJ1-2; D uncertain. V was clipped by 3 bases and J by 0 bases, with 8 bases between them. The CDR3 contains 14 residues. The germline V gene has CDR1 MDHEN and CDR2 SYDVKM. The CDR3 reads CASSFYSANYGYTF. The CDR3, as DNA: TGTGCCAGCAGTTTTTATTCAGCTAACTATGGCTACACCTTC.

The chain is built from TRBV7-9 and TRBJ2-7; the D gene is possibly TRBD2 (6 bases). CDR1 SEHNR and CDR2 FQNEAQ come from the germline V gene (reference sequence). The CDR3 spans 14 residues. Trimming left V 5 bases short and J 7 bases short, with 18 bases between. CDR3 sequence reads: CASSLMWGRSEQYF. In nucleotides, the CDR3 is TGTGCCAGCAGCCTAATGTGGGGGAGGAGTGAGCAGTACTTC.

The V gene is TRBV5-1, the J gene TRBJ1-5, with D possibly being TRBD1 (5 bases). The V end was cut by 5 bases, the J end by 5 bases, with 14 bases between. This CDR3 comprises 14 residues. Germline CDR1 SGHRS, CDR2 YFSETQ. CDR3 coding DNA: TGCGCCAGCAGGGAGGGGTTCGGTCATCAGCCCCAGCATTTT. Translating it yields CASREGFGHQPQHF.

V is TRBV3-1 (or the pseudogene TRBV3-2) and J is TRBJ1-2, with D possibly being TRBD1 (5 bases). The CDR3 length is 13 residues. Germline CDR1 reads LGHDT; CDR2 reads YNNKEL (reference sequence). Deletions cut 0 bases from V and 8 bases from J, with 10 bases between. DNA for the CDR3: TGTGCCAGCAGCCAAGATGGGGCTGGCGGCTACACCTTC. Translation: CASSQDGAGGYTF.

The chain has TRBV13 and TRBJ2-3; 8 bases map to TRBD2. The germline gives CDR1 PRHDT, CDR2 FYEKMQ (reference sequence). Losses at the gene ends were 4 bases for V and 6 bases for J; bases not matched to a gene: 6. CDR3 length: 14 amino acids. In DNA form, the CDR3 reads TGTGCCAGCAGCTCCTCGGGGGGGGTGGATACGCAGTATTTT. The encoded protein is CASSSSGGVDTQYF.

The V gene is TRBV5-8, the J gene TRBJ2-7, with 12 nucleotides matching TRBD1. Germline V gives CDR1 SGHTS, CDR2 YDEGEE. The CDR3 totals 14 residues. J was trimmed by 4 bases and V by 6 bases; bases with no gene match: 5. The CDR3 loop is CASNPGQGAYEQYF. As DNA, the CDR3 is TGTGCCAGCAACCCGGGACAGGGGGCTTACGAGCAGTACTTC. The whole variable domain, remainder taken from reference TRBV5-8 and TRBJ2-7, is EAGVTQSPTHLIKTRGQQATLRCSPISGHTSVYWYQQALGLGLQFLLWYDEGEERNRGNFPPRFSGRQFPNYSSELNVNALELEDSALYLCASNPGQGAYEQYFGPGTRLTVT.

The chain is built from TRBV28 and TRBJ1-5; 10 bases fit TRBD1. The CDR3 is made up of 14 amino acids. The ends lost 11 bases at V and 7 bases at J; junction bases unmatched: 11. Germline V CDR1 and CDR2: MDHEN, SYDVKM. CDR3 amino acids: CACNRDRGRQPQHF. In DNA form, the CDR3 reads TGTGCCTGCAACCGGGACAGGGGTAGACAGCCCCAGCATTTT. Supplemented by reference TRBV28 and TRBJ1-5, the full variable domain reads DVKVTQSSRYLVKRTGEKVFLECVQDMDHENMFWYRQDPGLGLRLIYFSYDVKMKEKGDIPEGYSVSREKKERFSLILESASTNQTSMYLCACNRDRGRQPQHFGDGTRLSIL.

The chain combines TRBV13 with TRBJ2-1, with 13 bases identical to TRBD2. Germline-derived CDR1 and CDR2 are PRHDT and FYEKMQ (reference sequence). The ends lost 7 bases at V and 3 bases at J; junction bases unmatched: 9. The CDR3 extends over 17 amino acids. The CDR3 bases are TGTGCCAGCATAAGGACTAGCGGGAGAGCTGGCTACAATGAGCAGTTCTTC. It yields the protein CASIRTSGRAGYNEQFF. The entire variable domain, with the rest obtained from reference TRBV13 and TRBJ2-1, is as follows: AAGVIQSPRHLIKEKRETATLKCYPIPRHDTVYWYQQGPGQDPQFLISFYEKMQSDKGSIPDRFSAQQFSDYHSELNMSSLELGDSALYFCASIRTSGRAGYNEQFFGPGTRLTVL.

The rearrangement joins TRBV19 to TRBJ2-7; 8 bases fit TRBD2. CDR3 length equals 14 residues. Losses at the gene ends were 4 bases for V and 2 bases for J; bases not matched to a gene: 4. The V gene's germline CDR1 is LNHDA and CDR2 SQIVND (reference sequence). CDR3 protein: CASSTVAGPYEQYF. The CDR3 coding sequence is TGTGCCAGTAGTACCGTAGCGGGACCCTACGAGCAGTACTTC.

The V call is TRBV27, the J call TRBJ1-2, with D possibly TRBD1 on 6 matching bases. Germline V gene data show CDR1 as MNHEY and CDR2 as SMNVEV (reference sequence). The V end lost 5 bases, the J end lost 7 bases, and 17 bases lay between the germline ends. CDR3 length: 14 residues. This CDR3 is CASSLFPRQAGYTF. For the CDR3, the DNA is TGTGCCAGCAGTCTGTTCCCCCGACAGGCTGGCTACACCTTC.

This clone was counted a single time. The V gene is TRBV18, the J gene TRBJ1-5; tentative D call: TRBD1 (5 bases). The CDR3 is 15 amino acids. V lost 2 bases to trimming and J lost 2 bases, with 10 bases between them. The V gene's germline CDR1 is KGHSH and CDR2 LQKENI. CDR3 loop: CASSPAGPRNQPQHF. CDR3 in DNA: TGTGCCAGCTCACCAGCGGGACCTCGCAATCAGCCCCAGCATTTT.

The chain carries TRBV9 and TRBJ2-2; 7 positions agree with TRBD2. The junction had 8 bases not matched to a gene; V was cut back by 3 bases and J by 6 bases. Germline lookup yields CDR1 SGDLS and CDR2 YYNGEE. CDR3 length: 15 residues. This CDR3 is CASSESGKPSGELFF. CDR3 nucleotides: TGTGCCAGCAGCGAGAGCGGGAAGCCGTCCGGGGAGCTGTTTTTT.

The chain combines TRBV28 with TRBJ1-5; D perhaps matches TRBD1 (6 bases). Trimming cost V 5 bases and J 10 bases, with 18 bases left between them. Looked up from germline, CDR1 is MDHEN and CDR2 is SYDVKM. This CDR3 has 14 residues. The CDR3 nucleotides are TGTGCCAGCAGTACATCCCCGACAGGTAAACCCCAGCATTTT. Its protein is CASSTSPTGKPQHF.

The chain has TRBV4-3 and TRBJ1-2, with 9 bases identical to TRBD1. The CDR3 is 15 residues long. J lost 4 bases, V lost 5 bases, and 8 bases had no gene match. Per the germline V gene, CDR1 is LGHNA and CDR2 is YSLEER. The CDR3 nucleotides are TGCGCCAGCAGCGACGGGACAGGGATGGGCTATGGCTACACCTTC. Its protein product is CASSDGTGMGYGYTF.

The chain carries TRBV5-6 and TRBJ2-1; weak D call: TRBD2 (5 bases). This CDR3 has 16 amino acids. Between the trimmed V and J ends, which lost 0 bases and 5 bases, there was a span of 15 bases. Germline assignment: CDR1 SGHDT and CDR2 YYEEEE. CDR3 sequence reads: CASSLGGYGENNEQFF. The CDR3, as DNA: TGTGCCAGCAGCTTGGGAGGGTACGGTGAAAACAATGAGCAGTTCTTC.

The V gene is TRBV6-5, the J gene TRBJ2-7, with D possibly TRBD2 on 6 matching bases. The CDR3 loop spans 14 amino acids. CDR1 is MNHEY, CDR2 SVGAGI, per germline. V was cut by 7 bases and J by 0 bases, with 13 bases left in between. Written as DNA, the CDR3 is TGTGCCAGCACCAAATCGGGGGTCTCCTACGAGCAGTACTTC. Protein: CASTKSGVSYEQYF.

This clone came up once. The chain links TRBV5-5 to TRBJ1-5; D may be TRBD1 (6 bases). V lost 4 bases, J lost 1 base, and 15 bases lay in between. Germline lookup yields CDR1 SGHKS and CDR2 YYEKEE (reference sequence). The CDR3 has 16 residues. CDR3 DNA sequence: TGTGCCAGCAGCCCATACTTAGACAGGAGCAATCAGCCCCAGCATTTT. As protein: CASSPYLDRSNQPQHF.

In the case of this clone: A read error may account for a junction end that differs from germline. CDR3 in DNA: TGTGCCAGTAGTGTAGACAGGGGAGATTCACCCCTCCACTTT. It codes for CASSVDRGDSPLHF. This chain connects TRBV19 to TRBJ1-6; the match to TRBD1 covers 8 bases. The CDR3 length is 14 residues. The germline CDR1 and CDR2 sequences are LNHDA and SQIVND (reference sequence). Full variable domain (remainder filled in from reference TRBV19 and TRBJ1-6): DGGITQSPKYLFRKEGQNVTLSCEQNLNHDAMYWYRQDPGQGLRLIYYSQIVNDFQKGDIAEGYSVSREKKESFPLTVTSAQKNPTAFYLCASSVDRGDSPLHFGNGTRLTVT.

This chain joins TRBV15 and TRBJ2-3, with D perhaps TRBD2 (7 bases). Looked up from germline, CDR1 is LNHNV and CDR2 is YYDKDF (reference sequence). The length of the CDR3 is 18 residues. The V end lost 5 bases, the J end lost 1 base, and 22 bases lay between the germline ends. The CDR3 region is CATSPRRGGGGGTDTQYF. The CDR3 nucleotides read TGTGCCACCAGCCCGCGGCGGGGCGGAGGGGGGGGCACAGATACGCAGTATTTT.

This sequence joins TRBV5-1 and TRBJ2-7; a weak D match, TRBD2 (6 bases). V was pared by 4 bases and J by 3 bases, with 14 bases between. Germline lookup yields CDR1 SGHRS and CDR2 YFSETQ. The CDR3 consists of 14 residues. The CDR3 reads CASSLAPDYYEQYF. CDR3 coding DNA: TGCGCCAGCAGCCTGGCCCCGGACTACTACGAGCAGTACTTC.